This TCR beta chain was captured in a study of control samples from healthy donors and cancer patients. The J segment lost 3 bases and the V segment lost 7 bases, leaving 5 bases of the junction unmatched. The CDR3 runs to 14 residues. Germline CDR1 is MGHDK and CDR2 is SYGVNS. Using immunoSEQ multiplex PCR, the repertoire was profiled, and TCRdb retains in-frame clones only, with some absent. Here the sample spans fewer than 60,000 clones, 80% to 90% being singletons. The receptor was derived from a woman in her forties or fifties with lung cancer. The chain joins TRBV25-1 to TRBJ2-5; TRBD1 aligns across 10 bases. The sequenced sample consisted of PBMCs. For the CDR3, the DNA is TGTGCCAGCAACGACAGGGGGCCGAAAGAGACCCAGTACTTC. Translation: CASNDRGPKETQYF.